This T cell receptor (beta chain) was profiled in a study of shared clonotypes between healthy human individuals. General observations from the study: Sorted-subset sequencing, rarefaction showed, was incomplete despite large depth. The naive CD4 repertoires of several donors were compared, and roughly 5% of clonotypes were shared.

Healthy adults negative for HIV, lacking recent acute infections or vaccinations, served as donors. CD45RA+ naive and CD45RA-negative memory subsets were separated from CD4+ cells. Repertoires were generated with immunoSEQ multiplex PCR, while TCRdb's copy carries only in-frame clones and drops some. The sample has over 2 million clones, around 93% seen once. Deletions cut 3 bases from V and 2 bases from J, with 8 bases between. The CDR3 is 13 residues long. Germline V gives CDR1 KGHSH, CDR2 LQKENI. The count of this clone is one. Its antigen is still unknown. Additional DNA sequences in this sample encode the identical CDR3.

The sequence derives from a man aged 18-30 years in good health. Some clones in this sample may be carry-over from other donors' samples. The source material was naive CD4+ T cells from PBMCs. As to subset: CD45RA+ positively selected. The chain links TRBV18 to TRBJ2-7; D could derive from TRBD1 or TRBD2 (5 bases each). Written as DNA, the CDR3 is TGTGCCAGCTCACCGGGGCGGGCCTACGAGCAGTACTTC. Translation gives CASSPGRAYEQYF. Full variable domain (missing parts from reference TRBV18 and TRBJ2-7): NAGVMQNPRHLVRRRGQEARLRCSPMKGHSHVYWYRQLPEEGLKFMVYLQKENIIDESGMPKERFSAEFPKEGPSILRIQQVVRGDSAAYFCASSPGRAYEQYFGPGTRLTVT.